This T cell receptor beta chain derives from a study of blood T cell repertoires in COVID-19. V was pared by 2 bases and J by 5 bases, with 9 bases between. The CDR3 length is 13 residues. Cohort assignment relied on participant-reported clinical history. Repertoires were generated with immunoSEQ multiplex PCR, while TCRdb's copy carries only in-frame clones and drops some. The sample yields around 240,000 clones, 86% seen once. The chain joins TRBV12-3 or TRBV12-4 to TRBJ2-5; D gene uncertain. Specimen: PBMCs or T cells enriched from blood (not recorded which). This clonotype was sampled from a woman in her forties or fifties who had recovered from COVID-19. The CDR3 region is CASSLPPGETQYF. As DNA, the CDR3 is TGTGCCAGCAGTTTACCCCCCGGTGAGACCCAGTACTTC.